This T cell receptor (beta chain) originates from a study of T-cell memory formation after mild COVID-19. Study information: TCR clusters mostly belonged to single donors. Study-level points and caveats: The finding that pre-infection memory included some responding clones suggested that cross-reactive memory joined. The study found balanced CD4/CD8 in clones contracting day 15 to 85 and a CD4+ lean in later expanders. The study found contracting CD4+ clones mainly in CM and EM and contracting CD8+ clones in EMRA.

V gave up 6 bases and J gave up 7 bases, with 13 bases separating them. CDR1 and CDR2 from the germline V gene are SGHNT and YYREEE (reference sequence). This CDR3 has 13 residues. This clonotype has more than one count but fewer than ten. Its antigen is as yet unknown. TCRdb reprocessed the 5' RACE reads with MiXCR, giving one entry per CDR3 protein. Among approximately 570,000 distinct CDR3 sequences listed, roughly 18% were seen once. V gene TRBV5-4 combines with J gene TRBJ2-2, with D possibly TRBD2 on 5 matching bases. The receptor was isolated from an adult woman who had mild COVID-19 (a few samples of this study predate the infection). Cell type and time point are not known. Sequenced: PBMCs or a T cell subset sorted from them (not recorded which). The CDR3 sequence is CASTSLGFGELFF. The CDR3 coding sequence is TGTGCCAGCACTTCACTAGGGTTCGGGGAGCTGTTTTTT.